The 14 T cell receptor beta chains reported below all come from one sample, sequenced in a study of CD8 T cells in ankylosing spondylitis (dated by TCRdb to the late 2010s). Libraries were made using 5' RACE. The run used an Illumina HiSeq 2500. TCRdb's own reprocessing of the public reads used fastp at Q25 and MiXCR and kept productive beta chains. Rows with one shared CDR3 protein collapse into an entry with the most common genes and DNA. Counted in this sample were about 250,000 distinct CDR3 sequences; 20% to 30% of them appeared once. The ten largest clones take up roughly 0.67% of the sample. Sequenced material: blood, either unsorted or a sorted T cell fraction (not recorded which). These receptor sequences come from a male donor with ankylosing spondylitis or in good health (not recorded which).

This clonotype occurred a few times. The chain couples TRBV12-3 or TRBV12-4 to TRBJ1-2, with a possible D match to TRBD1 (5 bases). The V end lost 4 bases, the J end lost 7 bases, and 10 bases lay between the germline ends. This CDR3 region has 12 residues. This CDR3 is CASSSPQGGYTF. The CDR3 coding sequence is TGTGCCAGCAGTTCTCCCCAGGGTGGCTACACCTTC.

This clonotype showed up many times. The chain combines TRBV12-3 or TRBV12-4 with TRBJ2-1, with D possibly TRBD1 on 6 matching bases. Trimming took off 2 bases at V and 9 bases at J, with 11 bases between the two ends. The CDR3 totals 13 residues. The CDR3 sequence: CASSLQGISEQFF. CDR3 sequence (DNA): TGTGCCAGCAGTTTACAGGGGATCAGTGAGCAGTTCTTC.

This clonotype showed up many times. The chain employs TRBV24-1 and TRBJ1-1; tentatively, D is TRBD1 (5 bases). The germline V gene encodes CDR1 KGHDR and CDR2 SFDVKD. The CDR3 spans 14 residues. The V end was cut by 3 bases, the J end by 1 base, with 8 bases between. CDR3 sequence: CATSDRGPNTEAFF. The CDR3 DNA is TGTGCCACCAGTGATCGGGGACCGAACACTGAAGCTTTCTTT.

The chain recombines TRBV6-1 with TRBJ2-7, with 10 nucleotides matching TRBD1. Germline CDR1 and CDR2: MNHNS and SASEGT. With 6 bases clipped from V and 2 bases from J, the junction kept 7 bases outside the gene matches. This CDR3 spans 15 amino acids. The CDR3 loop is CASSAPGQGTYEQYF. CDR3 coding DNA: TGTGCCAGCAGCGCGCCGGGACAGGGGACCTACGAGCAGTACTTC.

This clonotype was counted ten times or more. The genes are TRBV11-2 and TRBJ2-7; 9 bases are shared with TRBD2. CDR3 length equals 15 residues. Trimming took 4 bases from V and 0 from J; bases not matched to a gene: 4. Germline V gene lookup returns CDR1 SGHAT and CDR2 FQNNGV. The CDR3 loop is CASSSLAGSSYEQYF. The CDR3 DNA is TGTGCCAGCAGCTCCCTAGCGGGGAGCTCCTACGAGCAGTACTTC.

In this sample, this clonotype turned up once. The chain joins TRBV4-2 to TRBJ2-1; D is unresolved. V gave up 1 base and J gave up 5 bases, with 6 bases separating them. Germline loops: CDR1 LGHNA, CDR2 YNFKEQ. The CDR3 consists of 13 residues. The CDR3 protein is CASSQGPHNEQFF. The CDR3 bases are TGTGCCAGCAGCCAAGGGCCGCACAATGAGCAGTTCTTC.

This clonotype has at least ten counts. The chain links TRBV12-3 or TRBV12-4 to TRBJ2-1; D is perhaps TRBD1 (6 bases). Trimming removed 6 bases from V and 9 bases from J, with 18 bases in between. The CDR3 consists of 14 residues. DNA of the CDR3: TGTGCCAGCAGCGCAACAGGGCCTGGGAGTGAGCAGTTCTTC. Its protein product is CASSATGPGSEQFF.

V gene TRBV20-1 combines with J gene TRBJ2-1; 8 positions match TRBD1. The germline gives CDR1 DFQATT, CDR2 SNEGSKA (reference sequence). The CDR3 spans 13 residues. V shed 2 bases, J shed 9 bases, and the junction held 6 bases outside the gene matches. The CDR3 bases are TGCAGTGCTAGAAATCAGGGGGCCGGTGAGCAGTTCTTC. Translation: CSARNQGAGEQFF.

This clonotype has ten or more counts. V is TRBV20-1 and J is TRBJ1-1; D remains ambiguous. Germline assignment: CDR1 DFQATT and CDR2 SNEGSKA (reference sequence). The CDR3 extends over 14 amino acids. Trimming removed 4 bases from V and 0 bases from J, with 12 bases in between. The CDR3 spells CSAKPQPMNTEAFF. CDR3 DNA: TGCAGTGCTAAACCACAGCCCATGAACACTGAAGCTTTCTTT.

This clonotype has more than one count but fewer than ten. This rearrangement joins TRBV3-1 to TRBJ2-5; 7 positions match TRBD1. CDR1 is LGHDT, CDR2 YNNKEL, per germline (reference sequence). CDR3 size: 13 residues. V was clipped by 3 bases and J by 9 bases; unmatched bases: 7. CDR3 sequence: CASSQSQDRAQYF. The CDR3 DNA reads TGTGCCAGCAGCCAGTCTCAAGACAGGGCCCAGTACTTC.

The chain joins TRBV12-3 or TRBV12-4 to TRBJ2-5; 12 positions match TRBD2. There are 20 residues in the CDR3. The trim removed 5 bases at V and 2 bases at J, leaving 18 bases unmatched. Here the CDR3 reads CASSPYGRRLAGVKQETQYF. CDR3 coding DNA: TGTGCCAGCAGTCCTTACGGACGCCGACTAGCGGGGGTGAAACAAGAGACCCAGTACTTC.

This clonotype was observed a handful of times. The rearrangement uses TRBV11-2 and TRBJ2-5; no clear D. The CDR3 is 15 amino acids. V gave up 1 base and J gave up 5 bases, with 14 bases separating them. Germline V gene lookup returns CDR1 SGHAT and CDR2 FQNNGV. DNA for the CDR3: TGTGCCAGCAGCTTAGCCTACCGCCTTCGTGAGACCCAGTACTTC. It yields the protein CASSLAYRLRETQYF.

This chain uses TRBV20-1 with TRBJ2-7; unclear D gene. The CDR3 is made up of 12 amino acids. V was shortened by 5 bases and J by 0 bases, with 8 bases between the two germline ends. Germline CDR1 is DFQATT and CDR2 is SNEGSKA (reference sequence). CDR3 residues: CSASADSYEQYF. In DNA form, the CDR3 reads TGCAGTGCTTCGGCAGACTCCTACGAGCAGTACTTC.

This clonotype was picked up many times. The gene calls are TRBV7-2 and TRBJ1-5; D gene uncertain. Looked up from germline, CDR1 is SGHTA and CDR2 is FQGNSA. This CDR3 comprises 13 residues. Deletions cut 2 bases from V and 11 bases from J, with 13 bases between. CDR3 DNA sequence: TGTGCCAGCAGCTTAAAGGAAGGAACAGCCCAGCATTTT. Its translation is CASSLKEGTAQHF.